This T cell receptor (beta chain) was profiled in a study of shared clonotypes between healthy human individuals. The CDR3 has 17 amino acids. Germline CDR1 reads MGHRA; CDR2 reads YSYEKL. V gave up 1 base and J gave up 7 bases; unmatched junction bases: 7. Profiled with immunoSEQ multiplex PCR; TCRdb holds only in-frame clones, not every one. The sample includes roughly 1,000,000 clones, 78% of them seen just once. Sequencing input: memory CD4+ T cells from PBMCs. The subset was: CD45RA-negative fraction. This chain links TRBV4-1 with TRBJ2-1, with 13 nucleotides matching TRBD2. The TCR sequence derives from a man between 18 and 35 years old in good health. Some clones in this sample may be carry-over from other donors' samples. The CDR3 loop reads CASSQVRTSGSGNEQFF. The CDR3 region has the DNA TGCGCCAGCAGCCAAGTCCGGACTAGCGGGAGCGGGAATGAGCAGTTCTTC.